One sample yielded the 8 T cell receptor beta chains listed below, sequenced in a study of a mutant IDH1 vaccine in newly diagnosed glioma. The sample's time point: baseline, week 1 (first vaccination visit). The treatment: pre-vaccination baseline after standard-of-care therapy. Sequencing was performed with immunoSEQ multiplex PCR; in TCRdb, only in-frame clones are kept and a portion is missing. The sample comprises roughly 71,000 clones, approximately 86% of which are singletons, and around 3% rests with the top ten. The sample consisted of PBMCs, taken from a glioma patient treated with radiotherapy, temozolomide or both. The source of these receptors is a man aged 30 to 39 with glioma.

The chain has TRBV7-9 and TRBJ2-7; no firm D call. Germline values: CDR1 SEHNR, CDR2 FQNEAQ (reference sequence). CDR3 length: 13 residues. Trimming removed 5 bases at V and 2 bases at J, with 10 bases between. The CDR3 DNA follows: TGTGCCAGCAGCCCACTTGGAACCTACGAGCAGTACTTC. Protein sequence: CASSPLGTYEQYF. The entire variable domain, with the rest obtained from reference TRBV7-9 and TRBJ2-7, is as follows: DTGVSQNPRHKITKRGQNVTFRCDPISEHNRLYWYRQTLGQGPEFLTYFQNEAQLEKSRLLSDRFSAERPKGSFSTLEIQRTEQGDSAMYLCASSPLGTYEQYFGPGTRLTVT.

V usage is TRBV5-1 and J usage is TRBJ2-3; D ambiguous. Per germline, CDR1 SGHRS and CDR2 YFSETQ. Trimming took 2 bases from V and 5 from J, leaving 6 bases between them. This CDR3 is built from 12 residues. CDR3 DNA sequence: TGCGCCAGCAGCTTCCCCGGAGATACGCAGTATTTT. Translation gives CASSFPGDTQYF.

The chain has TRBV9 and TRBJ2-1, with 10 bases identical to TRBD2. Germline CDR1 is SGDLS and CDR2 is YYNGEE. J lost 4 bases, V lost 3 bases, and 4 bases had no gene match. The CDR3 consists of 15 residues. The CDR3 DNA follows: TGTGCCAGCAGCGCCGGGACTAGCGTATACAATGAGCAGTTCTTC. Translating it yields CASSAGTSVYNEQFF.

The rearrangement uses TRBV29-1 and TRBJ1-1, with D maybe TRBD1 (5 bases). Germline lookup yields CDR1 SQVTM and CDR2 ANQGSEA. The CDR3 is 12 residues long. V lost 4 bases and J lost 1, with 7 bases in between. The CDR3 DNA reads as TGCAGCGTTGCGCAGGGGAACACTGAAGCTTTCTTT. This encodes CSVAQGNTEAFF.

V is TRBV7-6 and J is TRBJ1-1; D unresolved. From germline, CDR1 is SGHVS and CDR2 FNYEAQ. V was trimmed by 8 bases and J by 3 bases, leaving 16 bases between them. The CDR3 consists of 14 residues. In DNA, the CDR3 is TGTGCCAGCGGTCGACCAGATGGGGACACTGAAGCTTTCTTT. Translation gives CASGRPDGDTEAFF.

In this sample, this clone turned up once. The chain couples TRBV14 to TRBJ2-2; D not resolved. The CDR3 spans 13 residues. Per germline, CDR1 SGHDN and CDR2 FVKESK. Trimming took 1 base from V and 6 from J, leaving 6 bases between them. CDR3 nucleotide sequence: TGTGCCAGCAGCCAAGTGATCGCCGGGGAGCTGTTTTTT. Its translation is CASSQVIAGELFF.

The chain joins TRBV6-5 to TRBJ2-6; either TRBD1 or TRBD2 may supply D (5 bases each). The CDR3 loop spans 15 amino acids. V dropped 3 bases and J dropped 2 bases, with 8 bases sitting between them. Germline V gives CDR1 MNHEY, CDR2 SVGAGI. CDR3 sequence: CASSYEGTGANVLTF. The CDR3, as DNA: TGTGCCAGCAGTTATGAGGGGACTGGGGCCAACGTCCTGACTTTC.

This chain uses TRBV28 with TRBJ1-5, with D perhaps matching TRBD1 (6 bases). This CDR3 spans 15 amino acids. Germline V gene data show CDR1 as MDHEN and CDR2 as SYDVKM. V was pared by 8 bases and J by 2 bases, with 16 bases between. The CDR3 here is CASDPPGVRNQPQHF. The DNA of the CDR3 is TGTGCCAGCGATCCTCCAGGGGTGCGCAATCAGCCCCAGCATTTT.